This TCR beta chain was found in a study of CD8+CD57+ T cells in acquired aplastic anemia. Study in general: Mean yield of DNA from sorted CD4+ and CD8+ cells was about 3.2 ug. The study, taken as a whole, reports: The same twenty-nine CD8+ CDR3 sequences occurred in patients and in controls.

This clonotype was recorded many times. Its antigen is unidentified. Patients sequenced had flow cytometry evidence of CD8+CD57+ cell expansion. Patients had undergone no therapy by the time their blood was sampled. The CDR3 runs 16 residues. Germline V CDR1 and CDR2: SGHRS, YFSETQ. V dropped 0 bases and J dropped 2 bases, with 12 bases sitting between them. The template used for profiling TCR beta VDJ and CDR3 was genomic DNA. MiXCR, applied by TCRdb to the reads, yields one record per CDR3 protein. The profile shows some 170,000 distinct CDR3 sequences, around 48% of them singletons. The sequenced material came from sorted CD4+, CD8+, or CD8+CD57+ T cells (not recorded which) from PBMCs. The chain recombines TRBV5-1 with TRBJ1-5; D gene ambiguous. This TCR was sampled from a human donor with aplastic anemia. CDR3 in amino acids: CASSLGPSGGNQPQHF. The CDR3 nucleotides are TGCGCCAGCAGCTTGGGACCAAGTGGAGGCAATCAGCCCCAGCATTTT.